This entry concerns a single T cell receptor beta chain. Antigen: not known. This record belongs to a study of CD4 T cells in relation to SARS-CoV-2 and coronaviruses. Study-level results: Pre-pandemic and post-infection samples never came from the same donor.

Some clones are missing from TCRdb's copy, which holds only in-frame ones; the method was immunoSEQ multiplex PCR. The table has 15,000 to 20,000 clones, about 80% seen once. Before the COVID-19 pandemic, during about 2011-2019, CD4+ T cells were taken from unexposed donors. CD4+ T cells were isolated from the cells after roughly 11 days of culture. Germline values: CDR1 LGHDT, CDR2 YNNKEL (reference sequence). CDR3 size: 12 residues. The ends were cut back, 6 bases at V and 11 bases at J, with 14 bases in the middle. The chain couples TRBV3-1 (or the pseudogene TRBV3-2) to TRBJ2-4; perhaps TRBD2 as D (6 bases). The sequence came from a human donor in good health. Sample: CD4+ T cells from PBMCs, cultured in vitro. Here the CDR3 DNA reads TGTGCCAGCAGTTCCCGGTCGGGAGTTCAGTACTTC. Translating it yields CASSSRSGVQYF.